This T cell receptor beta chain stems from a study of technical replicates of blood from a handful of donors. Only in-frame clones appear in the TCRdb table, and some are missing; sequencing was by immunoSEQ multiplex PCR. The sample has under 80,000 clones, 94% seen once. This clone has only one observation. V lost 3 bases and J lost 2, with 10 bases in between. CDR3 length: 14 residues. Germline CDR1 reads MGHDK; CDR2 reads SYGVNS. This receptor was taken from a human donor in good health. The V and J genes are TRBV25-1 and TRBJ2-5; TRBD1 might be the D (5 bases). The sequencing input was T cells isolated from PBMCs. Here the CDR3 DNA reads TGTGCCAGCAGTGATTCCAGGGCTCAAGAGACCCAGTACTTC. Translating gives CASSDSRAQETQYF.